This T cell receptor beta chain was identified in a study of blood T cell repertoires in COVID-19. Profiled with immunoSEQ multiplex PCR; TCRdb holds only in-frame clones, not every one. The sample consists of 350,000 to 400,000 clones, roughly 87% of them appearing once. Study members were between about 18 and 95 years old and lived in around 24 US regions. With 10 bases clipped from V and 5 bases from J, the junction kept 10 bases outside the gene matches. The CDR3 is 13 residues long. CDR1 and CDR2 from the germline V gene are ENHRY and SYGVKD. The chain carries TRBV10-3 and TRBJ2-7; 8 nucleotides align to TRBD2. Sequenced: PBMCs or T cells enriched from blood (not recorded which). The sequence came from a woman aged 25 to 39 who had recovered from COVID-19. The CDR3 sequence: CATWASGGHEQYF. DNA of the CDR3: TGTGCCACGTGGGCCAGCGGGGGCCACGAGCAGTACTTC.